Listed here is a single TCR beta chain. This record comes from a study of T cells in Graves' hyperthyroidism and ophthalmopathy. What was amplified from RNA transcripts were TCR beta CDR3 regions. HTBI primers were used for first-round RT-PCR of the TCR CDR3. TCRdb independently ran MiXCR on the multiplex PCR reads; one entry per CDR3 protein. The sample records roughly 570,000 distinct CDR3 sequences, just over 45% being singletons. Sequencing input: peripheral blood or thyroid tissue (not recorded which). The TCR comes from an adult woman with Graves' disease, either hyperthyroidism or ophthalmopathy (not recorded which).

CDR3 nucleotides: TGTGCCAGCAGTTACAGGGCAAACGGGGAGCTGTTTTTT. This sequence encodes CASSYRANGELFF. The chain uses TRBV7-9 and TRBJ2-2; D is possibly TRBD1 (6 bases). V was pared by 6 bases and J by 7 bases, with 12 bases between. Germline-derived CDR1 and CDR2 are SEHNR and FQNEAQ (reference sequence). The CDR3 loop spans 13 amino acids.